The rows below give T cell receptor beta chains drawn from one sample of a study of graft-versus-host responses after intestinal transplantation. Assay: immunoSEQ multiplex PCR; the TCRdb copy retains only in-frame clones and omits some. This table has 20,000 to 25,000 clones, less than 40% appearing once. The specimen was alloreactive CD8+ T cells from a mixed lymphocyte reaction culture, collected before intestinal transplant. The receptors here all came from a human patient who received an intestinal transplant. Both conserved end residues are part of each CDR3. The D gene is left open where the match is weak. Clone size is shown for a subset of rows, as once, few, many or a class of expanded clone.

size	V	D	J	CDR3	DNA
few	TRBV5-1	TRBD2	TRBJ2-5	CASSLLLAGVETQYF	TGCGCCAGCAGCTTGCTGTTAGCGGGGGTGGAGACCCAGTACTTC
once	TRBV2	NA	TRBJ2-2	CASSSPVRLALPGELFF	TGTGCCAGCAGTTCCCCGGTTAGGCTAGCGTTACCCGGGGAGCTGTTTTTT
medium-sized	TRBV2	NA	TRBJ2-1	CASSEGGSGQYNEQFF	TGTGCCAGCAGCGAAGGGGGGTCGGGACAGTACAATGAGCAGTTCTTC
NA	TRBV2	TRBD1	TRBJ2-4	CASMGQGKNIQYF	TGTGCCAGCATGGGACAGGGGAAAAACATTCAGTACTTC
few	TRBV6-6	NA	TRBJ2-1	CASGSPDVGQFF	TGTGCCAGCGGCAGCCCCGACGTTGGGCAGTTCTTC
NA	TRBV7-2	NA	TRBJ2-5	CASSLGTLYQETQYF	TGTGCCAGCAGCTTAGGGACCTTGTACCAAGAGACCCAGTACTTC
few	TRBV9	NA	TRBJ2-5	CASSANRGLQETQYF	TGTGCCAGCAGCGCGAACCGGGGCCTCCAAGAGACCCAGTACTTC
NA	TRBV29-1	TRBD2	TRBJ2-1	CSVEDSGDPYNEQFF	TGCAGCGTTGAGGATAGCGGGGACCCCTACAATGAGCAGTTCTTC
NA	TRBV19	NA	TRBJ2-7	CASSMIGSGQIADYEQYF	TGTGCCAGTAGTATGATTGGGTCCGGACAGATCGCCGACTACGAGCAGTACTTC
NA	TRBV7-2	NA	TRBJ2-7	CASSQGGTYYEQYF	TGTGCCAGCAGCCAGGGCGGGACCTACTACGAGCAGTACTTC
NA	TRBV13	TRBD2	TRBJ2-7	CASSQGREGLYEQYF	TGTGCCAGCAGTCAAGGACGGGAGGGCCTTTATGAGCAGTACTTC
few	TRBV7-6	NA	TRBJ2-1	CASSLLSHNEQFF	TGTGCCAGCAGCTTATTATCTCACAATGAGCAGTTCTTC
NA	TRBV4-1	NA	TRBJ1-1	CASSQVDTEAFF	TGCGCCAGCAGCCAAGTAGACACTGAAGCTTTCTTT
NA	TRBV29-1	TRBD2	TRBJ2-1	CSVESGTYNEQFF	TGCAGCGTTGAAAGCGGGACCTACAATGAGCAGTTCTTC
medium-sized	TRBV2	NA	TRBJ2-7	CASSEAGHEQYF	TGTGCCAGCAGTGAAGCGGGGCACGAGCAGTACTTC
once	TRBV5-1	NA	TRBJ1-1	CASSDGRGATEAFF	TGCGCCAGCAGCGACGGTCGGGGGGCGACTGAAGCTTTCTTT
medium-sized	TRBV5-1	NA	TRBJ2-1	CASTLVLDDYNEQFF	TGCGCCAGCACCCTTGTGCTCGACGACTACAATGAGCAGTTCTTC
few	TRBV5-1	TRBD2	TRBJ2-3	CASSLFKGLAGATTDTQYF	TGCGCCAGCAGCTTGTTTAAGGGACTAGCGGGAGCAACCACAGATACGCAGTATTTT
NA	TRBV13	NA	TRBJ1-2	CASSLGSVFHGYTF	TGTGCCAGCAGCTTAGGATCGGTCTTCCATGGCTACACCTTC
NA	TRBV27	NA	TRBJ2-7	CASSGRGEPYEQYF	TGTGCCAGCAGCGGACGGGGCGAACCCTACGAGCAGTACTTC
NA	TRBV7-2	NA	TRBJ2-1	CASTQSGSYNEQFF	TGTGCCAGCACCCAAAGTGGGAGCTACAATGAGCAGTTCTTC
medium-sized	TRBV6-5	NA	TRBJ1-6	CASGAFNSPLHF	TGTGCCTCCGGGGCCTTTAATTCACCCCTCCACTTT
few	TRBV19	NA	TRBJ1-1	CASRDYTEAFF	TGTGCCAGTAGGGATTACACTGAAGCTTTCTTT
NA	TRBV29-1	NA	TRBJ2-1	CSVLLGNEQFF	TGCAGCGTTCTACTGGGAAATGAGCAGTTCTTC
few	TRBV4-1	NA	TRBJ2-7	CASSQGGTYYEQYF	TGTGCCAGCAGCCAGGGCGGGACCTACTACGAGCAGTACTTC
NA	TRBV2	NA	TRBJ1-5	CASSVRQDYRQPQHF	TGTGCCAGCAGTGTCAGACAGGACTATCGTCAGCCCCAGCATTTT
NA	TRBV29-1	NA	TRBJ2-3	CSVDRQGTDTQYF	TGCAGCGTTGACCGACAGGGCACAGATACGCAGTATTTT